This entry features one T cell receptor beta chain sequence. The data originate from a study of blood T cells in healthy people across ages. The authors ran a second PCR of about 7 to 11 cycles using a sample-barcoded 5' primer and a J-beta primer mix. Via MiXCR, TCRdb re-called the 5' RACE reads, giving one row per CDR3 protein. The table lists 630,000 or so distinct CDR3 sequences, about 30% of them singletons. Germline V lookup: CDR1 SEHNR, CDR2 FQNEAQ (reference sequence). The CDR3 has 12 residues. The V gene lost 6 bases and the J gene lost 11 bases, with 16 bases spanning the gap. Total RNA, at least 5 micrograms per sample, was extracted from PBMCs.

The chain uses TRBV7-9 and TRBJ1-1, with D possibly being TRBD1 (6 bases). The TCR sequence derives from a woman of 80 years or more in good health. The sample comprised blood. This CDR3 reads CASSLMDRSAFF. The CDR3 nucleotides are TGTGCCAGCAGTTTAATGGACAGATCGGCTTTCTTT. Variable domain in full (rest from reference TRBV7-9 and TRBJ1-1): DTGVSQNPRHKITKRGQNVTFRCDPISEHNRLYWYRQTLGQGPEFLTYFQNEAQLEKSRLLSDRFSAERPKGSFSTLEIQRTEQGDSAMYLCASSLMDRSAFFGQGTRLTVV.